This T cell receptor beta chain was identified during a study of shared clonotypes between healthy human individuals. Study at large: Sampling drew on donors who were a couple of women and a few men aged 18 to 49.

CD4+ cells yielded CD45RA+ naive and CD45RA-negative memory subsets. Profiled with immunoSEQ multiplex PCR; TCRdb holds only in-frame clones, not every one. This sample yields approximately 2,000,000 clones, of which 92% are seen a single time; 0.37% belongs to the top ten. Germline assignment: CDR1 GTSNPN and CDR2 SVGIG (reference sequence). The CDR3 sequence is 15 residues long. Between the trimmed V and J ends, which lost 4 bases and 0 bases, there was a span of 10 bases. Sequencing used naive CD4+ T cells from PBMCs. Regarding subset: CD45RA+ positively selected. The clonotype comes from a man younger than 30 in good health. Some clones in this sample may be carry-over from other donors' samples. V usage is TRBV30 and J usage is TRBJ2-6; the D gene is possibly TRBD1 (6 bases). CDR3 loop: CAWTTGLSGANVLTF. The DNA for the CDR3 is TGTGCCTGGACCACAGGGCTCTCTGGGGCCAACGTCCTGACTTTC.